This is a list of T cell receptor beta chains from one sample in a study of blood T cell repertoires in COVID-19. The table came from immunoSEQ multiplex PCR; TCRdb's copy has only in-frame clones and leaves some out. The sample yields about 59,000 clones, 65% to 85% seen once. Material: peripheral blood. These receptors were collected from a man in his 60s with acute or convalescent COVID-19. The CDR3 runs from the conserved cysteine through the conserved F or W. The D gene is left open where the match is weak. Not all rows give a size; the values are once, few, many and, for expanded clones, a class.

J: TRBJ2-7
V: TRBV5-4
size: few
D: TRBD1
DNA: TGTGCCAGCAGCCACGCCGGACAGGGCCTTCCCTACGAGCAGTACTTC
CDR3: CASSHAGQGLPYEQYF

J: TRBJ1-1
V: TRBV12-3/TRBV12-4
size: NA
D: TRBD1
DNA: TGTGCCGGGGGACAGACGTACACTGAAGCTTTCTTT
CDR3: CAGGQTYTEAFF

J: TRBJ1-2
V: TRBV5-1
size: NA
D: NA
DNA: TGCGCCAGCGGGCCCTGGGGGGTCGCGGATGGCTACACCTTC
CDR3: CASGPWGVADGYTF

J: TRBJ2-2
V: TRBV28
size: NA
D: TRBD1
DNA: TGTGCCAGCAGTCCCTCAGGGGGCGTCACCGGGGAGCTGTTTTTT
CDR3: CASSPSGGVTGELFF

J: TRBJ1-1
V: TRBV6-5
size: NA
D: NA
DNA: TGTGCCAGCAGTTACTCGAGGGTGGGGAACACTGAAGCTTTCTTT
CDR3: CASSYSRVGNTEAFF

J: TRBJ2-7
V: TRBV10-2
size: NA
D: NA
DNA: TGCGCCAGCAGTGATCACAGCCTCTACGAGCAGTACTTC
CDR3: CASSDHSLYEQYF

J: TRBJ2-3
V: TRBV7-8
size: NA
D: TRBD2
DNA: TGTGCCAGCAGCTTAGTGACTAGCGGGCCGCCAGATACGCAGTATTTT
CDR3: CASSLVTSGPPDTQYF

J: TRBJ2-1
V: TRBV3-1/TRBV3-2
size: NA
D: TRBD1
DNA: TGTGCCAGCAGCCAACCCGTAGGGGGCAAAAACTACAATGAGCAGTTCTTC
CDR3: CASSQPVGGKNYNEQFF

J: TRBJ2-1
V: TRBV3-1/TRBV3-2
size: NA
D: NA
DNA: TGTGCCAGCAGCCAGGGCAGGGGAACGTACAATGAGCAGTTCTTC
CDR3: CASSQGRGTYNEQFF

J: TRBJ1-2
V: TRBV19
size: NA
D: NA
DNA: TGTGCCAGTAGTATGGAGGGGGGGAGATATGGCTACACCTTC
CDR3: CASSMEGGRYGYTF

J: TRBJ1-3
V: TRBV19
size: NA
D: TRBD1
DNA: TGTGCCAGTAGTAGACCAGGGGGAGACTCTGGAAACACCATATATTTT
CDR3: CASSRPGGDSGNTIYF

J: TRBJ2-7
V: TRBV10-3
size: few
D: NA
DNA: TGTGCCATCAAGAGCAACTCCTACGAGCAGTACTTC
CDR3: CAIKSNSYEQYF

J: TRBJ1-4
V: TRBV6-5
size: once
D: NA
DNA: TGTGCCAGCAGTTACGAGATGGACAGCAAGCGGGAAAAACTGTTTTTT
CDR3: CASSYEMDSKREKLFF

J: TRBJ1-2
V: TRBV27
size: once
D: NA
DNA: TGTGCCAGCAGCCGGCTTAGGACAGCATCTAACTATGGCTACACCTTC
CDR3: CASSRLRTASNYGYTF

J: TRBJ1-3
V: TRBV7-9
size: few
D: NA
DNA: TGTGCCAGCAGCCTGACTATTAGTGACACCATATATTTT
CDR3: CASSLTISDTIYF

J: TRBJ2-1
V: TRBV10-3
size: NA
D: NA
DNA: TGTGCCACCGCGCCGGGGGGCCCCCCCTACAATGAGCAGTTCTTC
CDR3: CATAPGGPPYNEQFF

J: TRBJ1-2
V: TRBV27
size: NA
D: TRBD1
DNA: TGTGCCAGCAGTTTAGACAGGGGGCGAGGCTACACCTTC
CDR3: CASSLDRGRGYTF

J: TRBJ2-1
V: TRBV6-5
size: NA
D: NA
DNA: TGTGCCAGCAGTTACCTCTACGGAGGGGCCTATGAGCAGTTCTTC
CDR3: CASSYLYGGAYEQFF

J: TRBJ2-1
V: TRBV5-4
size: few
D: TRBD1
DNA: TGTGCCAGCAGCCCTAAAGGACAGGGAGGCAATGAGCAGTTCTTC
CDR3: CASSPKGQGGNEQFF

J: TRBJ2-7
V: TRBV11-2
size: few
D: NA
DNA: TGTGCCAGCAGCTTGATACAGGGCCACGAGCAGTACTTC
CDR3: CASSLIQGHEQYF

J: TRBJ1-1
V: TRBV9
size: NA
D: TRBD1
DNA: TGTGCCAGCAGCGTAGTGGGGACAGGGAACACTGAAGCTTTCTTT
CDR3: CASSVVGTGNTEAFF

J: TRBJ2-5
V: TRBV11-2
size: NA
D: NA
DNA: TGTGCCAGCAGCTTAGCCCCGGACAGACAAGAGACCCAGTACTTC
CDR3: CASSLAPDRQETQYF

J: TRBJ2-7
V: TRBV11-2
size: NA
D: TRBD1
DNA: TGTGCCAGCAGCTCCGCCGGGACAGTCTACGAGCAGTACTTC
CDR3: CASSSAGTVYEQYF

J: TRBJ1-5
V: TRBV24-1
size: NA
D: TRBD1
DNA: TGTGCCACCGGGACAGGGAATCAGCCCCAGCATTTT
CDR3: CATGTGNQPQHF

J: TRBJ1-2
V: TRBV6-6
size: NA
D: TRBD1
DNA: TGTGCCAGCACCTCCGACAGGGGGAATGGCTACACCTTC
CDR3: CASTSDRGNGYTF

J: TRBJ2-7
V: TRBV5-4
size: medium-sized
D: NA
DNA: TGTGCCAGCAGCTTTAAACAGGGTCGGGATATCTACGAGCAGTACTTC
CDR3: CASSFKQGRDIYEQYF

J: TRBJ1-4
V: TRBV3-1/TRBV3-2
size: NA
D: NA
DNA: TGTGCCAGCAGCCCAGCGGGGGTAACTAATGAAAAACTGTTTTTT
CDR3: CASSPAGVTNEKLFF